This is a list of T cell receptor beta chains from one sample in a study of graft-versus-host responses after intestinal transplantation. This table comes from immunoSEQ multiplex PCR, and its TCRdb copy is limited to in-frame clones, with some not included. In the table there are 21,000 or so clones, about 55% of which are singletons. Sample: alloreactive CD4+ T cells from a mixed lymphocyte reaction culture, taken before intestinal transplant. The receptors were sampled from a human patient who received an intestinal transplant. Each CDR3 is given with its conserved first and last residue. Fields, in order: V gene, J gene, CDR3 protein.

v_call: TRBV1; j_call: TRBJ1-2; cdr3_aa: CTSSQDPVDGGYGYTF
v_call: TRBV19; j_call: TRBJ2-1; cdr3_aa: CASSISFPRRTPGFYNEQFF
v_call: TRBV30; j_call: TRBJ2-7; cdr3_aa: CAWSGGALREQYF
v_call: TRBV7-2; j_call: TRBJ2-1; cdr3_aa: CASSPGLAGYNEQFF
v_call: TRBV30; j_call: TRBJ1-5; cdr3_aa: CAWSAVSSNQPQHF
v_call: TRBV29-1; j_call: TRBJ1-1; cdr3_aa: CSVERRGGETEAFF
v_call: TRBV2; j_call: TRBJ1-2; cdr3_aa: CASRSLDRGNYGYTF
v_call: TRBV27; j_call: TRBJ2-2; cdr3_aa: CASSHIAGLITPGELFF
v_call: TRBV27; j_call: TRBJ2-1; cdr3_aa: CASSFGRVGSNEQFF
v_call: TRBV5-1; j_call: TRBJ2-1; cdr3_aa: CASSSGLAGGLGSYNEQFF
v_call: TRBV6-6; j_call: TRBJ1-6; cdr3_aa: CASRTDGGYNSPLHF
v_call: TRBV7-2; j_call: TRBJ1-2; cdr3_aa: CASSVYSQGAYGYTF
v_call: TRBV18; j_call: TRBJ1-4; cdr3_aa: CASRQDDEKLFF
v_call: TRBV18; j_call: TRBJ1-3; cdr3_aa: CASSHTGGDGNTIYF
v_call: TRBV10-2; j_call: TRBJ2-7; cdr3_aa: CASARGASYEQYF
v_call: TRBV25-1; j_call: TRBJ1-1; cdr3_aa: CASSDFRGAFF
v_call: TRBV6-5; j_call: TRBJ2-7; cdr3_aa: CASRRGQGFYEQYF
v_call: TRBV18; j_call: TRBJ2-3; cdr3_aa: CASSPPSGPTQYF
v_call: TRBV27; j_call: TRBJ2-3; cdr3_aa: CASRLLEGTDTQYF
v_call: TRBV9; j_call: TRBJ1-3; cdr3_aa: CASSSAGIGSGNTIYF
v_call: TRBV18; j_call: TRBJ2-1; cdr3_aa: CASSPQDSYNEQFF
v_call: TRBV30; j_call: TRBJ2-5; cdr3_aa: CAGTSGYQETQYF
v_call: TRBV27; j_call: TRBJ1-1; cdr3_aa: CASVTGLPTEAFF
v_call: TRBV6-5; j_call: TRBJ2-7; cdr3_aa: CASSDAGQGGIYF
v_call: TRBV5-1; j_call: TRBJ2-1; cdr3_aa: CASSLRTSGFRDNEQFF
v_call: TRBV18; j_call: TRBJ1-5; cdr3_aa: CASSPGGQRNQPQHF
v_call: TRBV21-1; j_call: TRBJ2-7; cdr3_aa: CASSIGASGPYEQYF
v_call: TRBV6-1; j_call: TRBJ1-2; cdr3_aa: CASSEPGTGGGGYTF
v_call: TRBV5-5; j_call: TRBJ1-1; cdr3_aa: CASSLYGTATEAFF
v_call: TRBV10-3; j_call: TRBJ2-2; cdr3_aa: CAISAGYGTGELFF
v_call: TRBV6-6; j_call: TRBJ2-5; cdr3_aa: CASSYYRVSGETQYF
v_call: TRBV5-1; j_call: TRBJ2-1; cdr3_aa: CASSPQLSSYNEQFF
v_call: TRBV6-1; j_call: TRBJ2-5; cdr3_aa: CASSAQGQGGETQYF
v_call: TRBV10-3; j_call: TRBJ2-1; cdr3_aa: CAISERGTYNEQFF
v_call: TRBV28; j_call: TRBJ2-1; cdr3_aa: CASSLNNKYNEQFF
v_call: TRBV7-2; j_call: TRBJ1-2; cdr3_aa: CASSLSGQGGLGYTF
v_call: TRBV5-3; j_call: TRBJ2-1; cdr3_aa: CARRQITSGSSYNEQFF
v_call: TRBV4-1; j_call: TRBJ2-2; cdr3_aa: CASSQPPSGRAGELFF
v_call: TRBV18; j_call: TRBJ2-2; cdr3_aa: CASSPIAGGPITGELFF
v_call: TRBV2; j_call: TRBJ1-2; cdr3_aa: CASSEWGGGGYTF
v_call: TRBV11-2; j_call: TRBJ2-1; cdr3_aa: CASSFHSGRAPYNEQFF
v_call: TRBV6-1; j_call: TRBJ2-3; cdr3_aa: CASIKAGVAGVTDTQYF
v_call: TRBV6-1; j_call: TRBJ1-6; cdr3_aa: CASSGQGGNSPLHF
v_call: TRBV18; j_call: TRBJ2-7; cdr3_aa: CASSPQETGVREQYF
v_call: TRBV4-1; j_call: TRBJ2-3; cdr3_aa: CASSQRREGLSTDTQYF
v_call: TRBV7-2; j_call: TRBJ2-1; cdr3_aa: CASTFYRSGGAGEQFF
v_call: TRBV30; j_call: TRBJ2-3; cdr3_aa: CAWSGGLDTQYF
v_call: TRBV5-6; j_call: TRBJ2-2; cdr3_aa: CASSPTGTANTGELFF
v_call: TRBV5-6; j_call: TRBJ1-3; cdr3_aa: CASSDRGTGNTIYF
v_call: TRBV28; j_call: TRBJ1-4; cdr3_aa: CASRPSQRRTGTNEKLFF
v_call: TRBV13; j_call: TRBJ1-2; cdr3_aa: CASSLDRTGANYGYTF
v_call: TRBV7-9; j_call: TRBJ2-3; cdr3_aa: CASRRDRTPSTDTQYF
v_call: TRBV6-1; j_call: TRBJ2-7; cdr3_aa: CASRNAGTGFYEQYF
v_call: TRBV30; j_call: TRBJ1-2; cdr3_aa: CAWSPGPPYGYTF
v_call: TRBV12-5; j_call: TRBJ2-1; cdr3_aa: CASGLSRDRGLAYNEQFF
v_call: TRBV27; j_call: TRBJ1-5; cdr3_aa: CASSSRGFNQPQHF
v_call: TRBV11-2; j_call: TRBJ1-3; cdr3_aa: CASSLPGAYTIYF
v_call: TRBV23-1; j_call: TRBJ2-1; cdr3_aa: CASSQRVSRGRSCNEQFF
v_call: TRBV6-5; j_call: TRBJ2-2; cdr3_aa: CASSLPPGHRLFF